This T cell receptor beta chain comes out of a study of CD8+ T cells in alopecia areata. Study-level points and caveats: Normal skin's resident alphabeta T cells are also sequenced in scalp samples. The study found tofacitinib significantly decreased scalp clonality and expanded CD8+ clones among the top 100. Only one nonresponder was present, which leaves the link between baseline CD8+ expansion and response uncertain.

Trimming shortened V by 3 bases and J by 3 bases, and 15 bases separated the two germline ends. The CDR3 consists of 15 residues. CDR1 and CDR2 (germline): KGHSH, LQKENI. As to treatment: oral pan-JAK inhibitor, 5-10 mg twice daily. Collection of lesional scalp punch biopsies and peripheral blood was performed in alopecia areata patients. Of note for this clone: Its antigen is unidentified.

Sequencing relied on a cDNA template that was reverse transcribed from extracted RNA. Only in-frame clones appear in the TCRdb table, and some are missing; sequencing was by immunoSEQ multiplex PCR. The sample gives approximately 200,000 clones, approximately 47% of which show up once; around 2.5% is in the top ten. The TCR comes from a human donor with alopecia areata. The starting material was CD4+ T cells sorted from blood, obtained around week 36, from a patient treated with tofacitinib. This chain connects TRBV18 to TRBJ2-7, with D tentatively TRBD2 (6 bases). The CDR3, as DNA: TGTGCCAGCTCACCTCAATCGGGACTCCACTACGAGCAGTACTTC. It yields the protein CASSPQSGLHYEQYF.